The clone carrying this TCR beta chain was observed many times. What it recognizes is unknown. This CDR3 region has 14 residues. Germline V gene data show CDR1 as SGHTA and CDR2 as FQGTGA. V was trimmed by 5 bases and J by 6 bases, leaving 15 bases between them. This sample is drawn from a study of T cells in Graves' hyperthyroidism and ophthalmopathy. Study outcomes and limitations: Clonotypes that were expanded in thyroid above 0.001 mostly appeared in blood too. The authors' 13 V-J model separated ophthalmopathy from stable hyperthyroidism.

Amplified TCR beta CDR3 regions came from RNA transcripts. The HTBI primer set served for first-round RT-PCR of the TCR CDR3. TCRdb re-called the multiplex PCR reads with MiXCR, one entry per CDR3 protein. The sample has approximately 560,000 distinct CDR3 sequences, 15% to 19% seen once. From roughly 9.2 ml of fresh peripheral blood, PBMCs were isolated. The rearrangement uses TRBV7-3 and TRBJ2-3, with a possible D match to TRBD2 (6 bases). The sequence derives from a woman aged 30 to 39 with Graves' hyperthyroidism. Input material: blood. CDR3 loop: CASSPTGGMDTQYF. For the CDR3, the DNA is TGTGCCAGCAGCCCTACTGGGGGGATGGATACGCAGTATTTT.